The following is a T cell receptor (beta chain) sequence with its context. This entry comes from a study of blood T cell repertoires in COVID-19. Everyone who took part was roughly 18 to 89 years old, and they came from about two dozen US areas. Trimming at V came to 4 bases and at J to 5 bases, leaving 10 bases not matched to a gene. CDR3 size: 16 residues. Germline assignment: CDR1 KGHDR and CDR2 SFDVKD. Measured with immunoSEQ multiplex PCR; TCRdb has only the in-frame clones, and not every one. In the table there are a few hundred thousand clones, more than 75% of which are singletons. The chain employs TRBV24-1 and TRBJ1-2, with TRBD1 identical over 9 bases. The sequenced sample was PBMCs or T cells enriched from blood (not recorded which). This receptor was obtained from a young man who had recovered from COVID-19. CDR3 nucleotides: TGTGCCACCAGTGACCGGAGACAGGGGGTCGGGTATGGCTACACCTTC. It codes for CATSDRRQGVGYGYTF.